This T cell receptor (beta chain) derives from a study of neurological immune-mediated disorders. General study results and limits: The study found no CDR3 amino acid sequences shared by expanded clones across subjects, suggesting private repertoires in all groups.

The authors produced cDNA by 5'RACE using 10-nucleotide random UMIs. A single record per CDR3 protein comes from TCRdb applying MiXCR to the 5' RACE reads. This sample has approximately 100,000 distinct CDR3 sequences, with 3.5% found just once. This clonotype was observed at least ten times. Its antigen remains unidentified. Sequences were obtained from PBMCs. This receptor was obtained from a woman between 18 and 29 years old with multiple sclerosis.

CDR3 bases: TGTGCCAGCAGCCCGGACAGGGGGCACACTCAGCCCCAGCATTTT. Protein sequence: CASSPDRGHTQPQHF. This sequence joins TRBV7-2 and TRBJ1-5; 11 bases fit TRBD1. The junction had 6 bases not matched to a gene; V was cut back by 5 bases and J by 6 bases. Germline CDR1 reads SGHTA; CDR2 reads FQGNSA. There are 15 residues in the CDR3. The complete variable domain, with remaining parts taken from reference TRBV7-2 and TRBJ1-5, reads GAGVSQSPSNKVTEKGKDVELRCDPISGHTALYWYRQSLGQGLEFLIYFQGNSAPDKSGLPSDRFSAERTGGSVSTLTIQRTQQEDSAVYLCASSPDRGHTQPQHFGDGTRLSIL.